These T cell receptor beta chains were read from a single sample in a study of T-cell reconstitution after alpha-beta-depleted transplantation in children. TCRdb reprocessed the PCR reads via MiXCR and lists one record per CDR3 protein. The table lists 100,000 or so distinct CDR3 sequences, more than 10% of them singletons. Sequencing was performed on PBMCs from the stem cell graft donor, taken from the stem cell graft. The receptors come from a human donor who donated a stem cell graft to a child with inherited bone marrow failure. Each CDR3 is given with its conserved first and last residue. Each record gives: CDR3 DNA, CDR3 protein, D gene, clone size, V gene, J gene. D genes are given only for firm matches. Clone size is not always given. Where it is, it says once, few, many or a class for expanded clones.

CDR3 DNA: TGCAGTGCTAGGCTAGGGAACATTCAGTACTTC; CDR3 protein: CSARLGNIQYF; D gene: .; clone size: many; V gene: TRBV20-1; J gene: TRBJ2-4
CDR3 DNA: TGTGCCAGCAGCTTCGCCCCGGGACAGAATCAGCCCCAGCATTTT; CDR3 protein: CASSFAPGQNQPQHF; D gene: TRBD1; clone size: many; V gene: TRBV7-8; J gene: TRBJ1-5
CDR3 DNA: TGCGCCAGCAGCCAAGAAACGATGCCTAGCGAAAACACCGGGGAGCTGTTTTTT; CDR3 protein: CASSQETMPSENTGELFF; D gene: .; clone size: .; V gene: TRBV4-3; J gene: TRBJ2-2
CDR3 DNA: TGTGCCAGCAGCTTTCCTGGACTAGCCGGCGAGCAGTACTTC; CDR3 protein: CASSFPGLAGEQYF; D gene: TRBD2; clone size: many; V gene: TRBV5-5; J gene: TRBJ2-7
CDR3 DNA: TGCGCCAGCAGAGTAGCGGGGACTGAGGAGACCCAGTACTTC; CDR3 protein: CASRVAGTEETQYF; D gene: TRBD2; clone size: many; V gene: TRBV5-1; J gene: TRBJ2-5
CDR3 DNA: TGTGCCAGCAGCCGATCGGGACTAGGGTTTCAAGATACGCAGTATTTT; CDR3 protein: CASSRSGLGFQDTQYF; D gene: TRBD2; clone size: many; V gene: TRBV9; J gene: TRBJ2-3
CDR3 DNA: TGCGCCAGCAGCCAAGAAGCGGGGATAGAATACAATGAGCAGTTCTTC; CDR3 protein: CASSQEAGIEYNEQFF; D gene: TRBD2; clone size: few; V gene: TRBV4-3; J gene: TRBJ2-1
CDR3 DNA: TGTGCCAGTTTAGTTGGGTGGAATGAAGCTTTCTTT; CDR3 protein: CASLVGWNEAFF; D gene: .; clone size: many; V gene: TRBV12-3/TRBV12-4; J gene: TRBJ1-1
CDR3 DNA: TGTGCCAGCAGAACCGGGACAGTGGAAACCACCATATATTTT; CDR3 protein: CASRTGTVETTIYF; D gene: TRBD1; clone size: many; V gene: TRBV28; J gene: TRBJ1-3
CDR3 DNA: TGTGCCAGCAGCTCCTTTAGCGGGGGGGAATACAATGAGCAGTTCTTC; CDR3 protein: CASSSFSGGEYNEQFF; D gene: TRBD2; clone size: many; V gene: TRBV12-3/TRBV12-4; J gene: TRBJ2-1
CDR3 DNA: TGTGCCAGCAGCCCTAACAGGGGAAAAGAGACCCAGTACTTC; CDR3 protein: CASSPNRGKETQYF; D gene: TRBD1; clone size: many; V gene: TRBV7-2; J gene: TRBJ2-5
CDR3 DNA: TGTGCCAGCAGCCTATGGACAGCCGAAGCTTTCTTT; CDR3 protein: CASSLWTAEAFF; D gene: .; clone size: many; V gene: TRBV5-6; J gene: TRBJ1-1
CDR3 DNA: TGTGCCAGCAGTTCCGGGACGGCGAACACTGAAGCTTTCTTT; CDR3 protein: CASSSGTANTEAFF; D gene: .; clone size: .; V gene: TRBV28; J gene: TRBJ1-1
CDR3 DNA: TGCGCCAGCAGCCAATGGTGGGGGGTCCCCTACGAGCAGTACTTC; CDR3 protein: CASSQWWGVPYEQYF; D gene: .; clone size: many; V gene: TRBV4-3; J gene: TRBJ2-7
CDR3 DNA: TGTGCCAGCAGCTTACTTGTTGACAGGGAAGGAGAGCAGTTCTTC; CDR3 protein: CASSLLVDREGEQFF; D gene: TRBD1; clone size: many; V gene: TRBV7-9; J gene: TRBJ2-1
CDR3 DNA: TGTGCCAGCAGCGTAGAGGGGGGAGGGAACTATGGCTACACCTTC; CDR3 protein: CASSVEGGGNYGYTF; D gene: .; clone size: many; V gene: TRBV9; J gene: TRBJ1-2
CDR3 DNA: TGTGCCAGCAGCTTATCCCCCCAGCTGGCTATACAAGAGACCCAGTACTTC; CDR3 protein: CASSLSPQLAIQETQYF; D gene: .; clone size: many; V gene: TRBV7-2; J gene: TRBJ2-5